This paragraph covers one T cell receptor (beta chain) sequence. Data came from immunoSEQ multiplex PCR; TCRdb stores just in-frame clones and leaves some out. The repertoire holds more than 70,000 clones, with roughly nine tenths as singletons. This specimen comes from a study of control samples from healthy donors and cancer patients. CDR3 size: 15 residues. Germline V lookup: CDR1 MGHDK, CDR2 SYGVNS. Trimming took 2 bases from V and 14 from J; bases not matched to a gene: 11. The genes are TRBV25-1 and TRBJ1-4, with TRBD1 matching over 10 bases. Source material: blood. The sequence derives from a woman in her thirties in good health. CDR3 in DNA: TGTGCCAGCAGTGAAAGTGTGACAGGGGGCTCAGAGCTGTTTTTT. Translation: CASSESVTGGSELFF.